This is a list of T cell receptor beta chains from one sample in a study of blood T cells in healthy people across ages. A single record per CDR3 protein comes from TCRdb applying MiXCR to the 5' RACE reads. This table holds 850,000 to 1,100,000 distinct CDR3 sequences, around two fifths found once. Specimen: blood. The receptors derive from a man aged 18 to 30 in good health. Each CDR3 is given with its conserved first and last residue. A D gene is named only where the DNA matches it firmly. Not all rows give a size; the values are once, few, many and, for expanded clones, a class.

TRBV6-2/TRBV6-3	TRBJ2-7	.	few	TGTGCCAGCAGTCGACTAGTCTCCTACGAGCAGTACTTC	CASSRLVSYEQYF
TRBV7-2	TRBJ2-4	TRBD2	.	TGTGCCAGCAGCTTACTGCCGGGACTAGCGGGAGTAGCCAAAAACATTCAGTACTTC	CASSLLPGLAGVAKNIQYF
TRBV11-2	TRBJ2-4	.	.	TGTGCCAGCAGCCCCGTTGTACGGGAAAACATTCAGTACTTC	CASSPVVRENIQYF
TRBV5-1	TRBJ1-1	.	few	TGCGCCAGCAGCTTGAACGGGGGGGACACTGAAGCTTTCTTT	CASSLNGGDTEAFF
TRBV3-1	TRBJ2-3	TRBD2	few	TGTGCCAGCAGGGACCCGGGACGGCCGGGAGGAGATACGCAGTATTTT	CASRDPGRPGGDTQYF
TRBV20-1	TRBJ2-6	.	.	TGCAGTGCTAGTCGCGGCGCCTCTGGGGCCAACGTCCTGACTTTC	CSASRGASGANVLTF
TRBV2	TRBJ1-1	TRBD1	.	TGTGCCAGCAAAAAGGGGACAGGGGGCTTTGGGACTGAAGCTTTCTTT	CASKKGTGGFGTEAFF
TRBV4-3	TRBJ1-2	.	.	TGCGCCAGCAGCCAGGACTCTTTCGGGGATGGCTACACCTTC	CASSQDSFGDGYTF
TRBV12-3/TRBV12-4	TRBJ1-2	.	.	TGTGCCAGCAGCCTCGGACTGATCTACACCTTC	CASSLGLIYTF
TRBV12-5	TRBJ2-5	.	.	TGTGCTAGTGGTACCTTCGACAATAAGGAGACCCAGTACTTC	CASGTFDNKETQYF
TRBV6-2/TRBV6-3	TRBJ2-3	TRBD2	few	TGTGCCAGCAGTTACTCCCTTCCGGCGGGAGCCACAGATACGCAGTATTTT	CASSYSLPAGATDTQYF
TRBV7-2	TRBJ2-7	.	few	TGTGCCAGCAGCTTTAATCCCTCCTACGAGCAGTACTTC	CASSFNPSYEQYF
TRBV9	TRBJ2-2	.	few	TGTGCCAGCAGCGTAGTAGGGACCGGGGAGCTGTTTTTT	CASSVVGTGELFF
TRBV20-1	TRBJ1-2	.	.	TGCAGTGCTAGCGAAACAGGAATCGGGGGCTACACCTTC	CSASETGIGGYTF
TRBV7-8	TRBJ2-3	.	few	TGTGCCAGCAGCTTAGCCGCAGGGCAGGGGAGACTAGATACGCAGTATTTT	CASSLAAGQGRLDTQYF
TRBV7-9	TRBJ1-1	.	few	TGTGCCAGCAGCGAGGGCGCGATGAACACTGAAGCTTTCTTT	CASSEGAMNTEAFF
TRBV5-1	TRBJ1-6	.	.	TGCGCCAGCAGCTTGGAAGGGTTACGGTCACCCCTCCACTTT	CASSLEGLRSPLHF
TRBV4-3	TRBJ1-2	.	.	TGCGCCAGCAGCCAAGAGGTACAGGACTATGGCTACACCTTC	CASSQEVQDYGYTF
TRBV27	TRBJ2-3	.	.	TGTGCCAGCAAGGAGATAGGCGCGGATACGCAGTATTTT	CASKEIGADTQYF
TRBV11-2	TRBJ2-7	.	few	TGTGCCAGCAGCCAAGGGCCTCCCTACGAGCAGTACTTC	CASSQGPPYEQYF
TRBV7-2	TRBJ1-2	TRBD1	.	TGTGCCAGCAGCTTAGCCTGGACAGGGAACTATGGCTACACCTTC	CASSLAWTGNYGYTF
TRBV20-1	TRBJ1-5	.	.	TGCAGTGCTAGACCCCAGGGGAAGGGAACGGATCAGCCCCAGCATTTT	CSARPQGKGTDQPQHF
TRBV7-2	TRBJ2-7	TRBD1	.	TGTGCCAGCAGCAGGGACAGCGCCTACAATGAGCAGTACTTC	CASSRDSAYNEQYF
TRBV27	TRBJ2-1	TRBD1	.	TGTGCCAGCAGCTCGAGACAGGGGGCAAGCTCCTACAATGAGCAGTTCTTC	CASSSRQGASSYNEQFF
TRBV16	TRBJ2-1	.	.	TGTGCCAGCAGCCAATGGACCCCACAGCCGAGCTCCTACAATGAGCAGTTCTTC	CASSQWTPQPSSYNEQFF
TRBV20-1	TRBJ2-5	.	.	TGCAGTGCCCCGGACGAACAAGAGACCCAGTACTTC	CSAPDEQETQYF
TRBV20-1	TRBJ2-5	.	few	TGCAGTGCTAGCAACGGACGGGAAGAGTCGGCCCAGTACTTC	CSASNGREESAQYF
TRBV20-1	TRBJ1-4	.	.	TGCAGTGCTAGTGGACGGGTGAATGAAAAACTGTTTTTT	CSASGRVNEKLFF
TRBV5-1	TRBJ1-2	TRBD1	.	TGCGCCAGCAGATCGACGACAGGGGATGGCTATGGCTACACCTTC	CASRSTTGDGYGYTF
TRBV27	TRBJ1-2	.	.	TGTGCCAGCAGTTTATCCCGGAAGGGGAGCTATGGCTACACCTTC	CASSLSRKGSYGYTF
TRBV2	TRBJ2-1	TRBD2	.	TGTGCCAGCAGGGAGCGGGGGGTCGACAATGAGCAGTTCTTC	CASRERGVDNEQFF
TRBV28	TRBJ2-7	.	.	TGTGCCAGCAGTGTATTGGGGGACTACGAGCAGTACTTC	CASSVLGDYEQYF
TRBV4-3	TRBJ1-5	.	.	TGCGCCAGCAGCCAAACGATACAGGCGGTCCAGCCCCAGCATTTT	CASSQTIQAVQPQHF
TRBV28	TRBJ2-2	.	.	TGTGCCAGCACCGAGGGGGGGAGGAACACCGGGGAGCTGTTTTTT	CASTEGGRNTGELFF
TRBV28	TRBJ2-1	.	.	TGTGCCAACAGTTTATCAGGCTATGAGCAGTTCTTC	CANSLSGYEQFF
TRBV15	TRBJ2-5	.	.	TGTGCCACCAGCAGAGAATCGACCCAGTACTTC	CATSRESTQYF
TRBV6-2/TRBV6-3	TRBJ2-7	TRBD2	few	TGTGCCAGCAGTTACGTCGCTAGCGGGGGGTTCACCTACGAGCAGTACTTC	CASSYVASGGFTYEQYF
TRBV7-9	TRBJ1-1	.	few	TGTGCCAGCAGCTTAGAAGAGAGGACTGAAGCTTTCTTT	CASSLEERTEAFF
TRBV4-3	TRBJ2-1	TRBD1	few	TGCGCCAGCAGCCAAGGTGGCTGGGACAGATTATACAATGAGCAGTTCTTC	CASSQGGWDRLYNEQFF
TRBV7-2	TRBJ2-3	.	few	TGTGCCAGCAGCACCGAGCGTTGGGGACCGCAGTTCACAGATACGCAGTATTTT	CASSTERWGPQFTDTQYF
TRBV4-2	TRBJ1-1	.	.	TGTGCCAGCAGACAAGATGAGGGCTGGACTGAAGCTTTCTTT	CASRQDEGWTEAFF
TRBV2	TRBJ2-3	.	.	TGTGCCAGCAGAGGACAGACTAGCACAGATACGCAGTATTTT	CASRGQTSTDTQYF
TRBV20-1	TRBJ1-2	TRBD1	.	TGCAGTGCTGCCCCGGGACAGGGGCGTCGAGGCTACACCTTC	CSAAPGQGRRGYTF
TRBV4-2	TRBJ1-5	.	few	TGTGCCAGCAGCCAAGATCCTACAGCCCAGTCAGCCCAGCATTTT	CASSQDPTAQSAQHF
TRBV4-3	TRBJ2-4	.	.	TGCGCCAGCAGCCAAGATCTAAGGTACCTGGACATTCAGTACTTC	CASSQDLRYLDIQYF
TRBV27	TRBJ1-6	.	.	TGTGCCAGCAGGACCAGCCCAAATTCAGGACCCCTCCACTTT	CASRTSPNSGPLHF
TRBV21-1	TRBJ2-3	.	.	TGTGCCATCTACTCGGAGGGGGGAACAGATACGCAGTATTTT	CAIYSEGGTDTQYF
TRBV18	TRBJ1-4	.	.	TGTGCCAGCTCACCAAACAACGAAAAACTGTTTTTT	CASSPNNEKLFF
TRBV29-1	TRBJ2-2	TRBD1	.	TGCAGCGTTGAGGGGACAGATAACACCGGGGAGCTGTTTTTT	CSVEGTDNTGELFF
TRBV7-2	TRBJ2-5	.	few	TGTGCCAGCAGCTTATCTGCCGGGACTCGACAGACCCAGTACTTC	CASSLSAGTRQTQYF
TRBV10-3	TRBJ2-7	TRBD1	.	TGTGCCATCAGTGAGTGGGCAGGGGGCGCTGTCTACGAGCAGTACTTC	CAISEWAGGAVYEQYF
TRBV11-2	TRBJ2-5	.	.	TGTGCCAGCAGCTCTCGCCGGGAGCGAAAAAGGGGGACCCAGTACTTC	CASSSRRERKRGTQYF
TRBV10-3	TRBJ2-1	.	few	TGTGCCATCAGGGTTGACAATGAGCAGTTCTTC	CAIRVDNEQFF